The subject of this entry is one T cell receptor beta chain. There are 13 residues in the CDR3. Germline assignment: CDR1 MRHNA and CDR2 SNTAGT. Trimming cost V 9 bases and J 7 bases; bases outside gene matches: 10. The participants were between about 18 and 90 years old and came from some 23 US areas. Two negative PCRs, clearance, or symptom resolution had been documented for recovered Cohort 3 donors. The sample is drawn from a study of blood T cell repertoires in COVID-19. Whole-study context: PBMCs, B-cell-depleted T cells, or T cells were the source of the cDNA or gDNA that made up the material.

In the authors' workflow: Amplification from reference gene primers served as the basis for estimated nucleated cell counts. Sequencing used immunoSEQ multiplex PCR; TCRdb keeps in-frame clones, though not all of them. That table furnishes V, J and clone size, whereas the DNA furnished D and trimming. Altogether 150,000 to 200,000 clones are present, almost 80% being singletons, with the ten largest covering about 18%. Sequences were obtained from PBMCs or T cells enriched from blood (not recorded which). The TCR was taken from a woman in her forties or fifties who had recovered from COVID-19. This chain uses TRBV6-4 with TRBJ2-5; 8 bases map to TRBD2. CDR3 region: CASGGLAGGTQYF. For the CDR3, the DNA is TGTGCCAGTGGCGGTCTAGCGGGTGGGACCCAGTACTTC.